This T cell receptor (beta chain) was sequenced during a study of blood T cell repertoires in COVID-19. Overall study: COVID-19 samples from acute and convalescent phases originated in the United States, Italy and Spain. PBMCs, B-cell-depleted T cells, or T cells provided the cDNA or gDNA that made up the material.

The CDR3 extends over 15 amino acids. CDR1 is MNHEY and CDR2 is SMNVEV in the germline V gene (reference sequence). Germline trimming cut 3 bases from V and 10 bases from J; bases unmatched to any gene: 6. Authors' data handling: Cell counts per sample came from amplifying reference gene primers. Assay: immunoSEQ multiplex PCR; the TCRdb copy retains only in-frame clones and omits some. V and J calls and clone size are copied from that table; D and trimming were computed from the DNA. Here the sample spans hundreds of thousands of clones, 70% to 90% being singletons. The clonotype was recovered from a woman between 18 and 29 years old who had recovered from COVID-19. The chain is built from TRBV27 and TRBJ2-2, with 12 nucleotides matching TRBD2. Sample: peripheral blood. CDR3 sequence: CASSFLAGGPVELFF. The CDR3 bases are TGTGCCAGCAGTTTTCTAGCGGGAGGGCCCGTGGAGCTGTTTTTT.